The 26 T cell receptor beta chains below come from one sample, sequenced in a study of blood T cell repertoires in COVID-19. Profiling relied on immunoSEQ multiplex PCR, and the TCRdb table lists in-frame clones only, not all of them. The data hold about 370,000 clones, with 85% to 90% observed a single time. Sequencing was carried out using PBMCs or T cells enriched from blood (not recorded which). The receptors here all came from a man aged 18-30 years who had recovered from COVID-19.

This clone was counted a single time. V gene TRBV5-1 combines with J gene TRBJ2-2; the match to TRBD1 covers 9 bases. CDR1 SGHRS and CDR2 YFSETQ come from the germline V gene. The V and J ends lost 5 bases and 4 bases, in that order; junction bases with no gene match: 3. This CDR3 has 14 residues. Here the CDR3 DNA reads TGCGCCAGCAGGACAGGGGGAGGCACCGGGGAGCTGTTTTTT. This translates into CASRTGGGTGELFF.

CDR3 amino acids: CASSESGTSSGNEQFF. The CDR3 bases are TGTGCCAGCAGTGAGTCCGGGACTAGCTCCGGCAATGAGCAGTTCTTC. The chain joins TRBV6-4 to TRBJ2-1; TRBD2 agrees at 9 bases. This CDR3 contains 16 residues. The V segment lost 3 bases and the J segment 6 bases; nucleotides outside the gene matches: 9. Germline V gene lookup returns CDR1 MRHNA and CDR2 SNTAGT.

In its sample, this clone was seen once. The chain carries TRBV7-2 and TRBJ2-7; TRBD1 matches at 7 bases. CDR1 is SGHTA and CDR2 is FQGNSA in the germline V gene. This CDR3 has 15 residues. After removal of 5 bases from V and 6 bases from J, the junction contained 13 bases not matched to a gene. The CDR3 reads CASSPIGQEYSEQYF. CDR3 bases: TGTGCCAGCAGCCCAATTGGACAGGAATATAGCGAGCAGTACTTC. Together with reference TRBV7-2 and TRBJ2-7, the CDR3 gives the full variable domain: GAGVSQSPSNKVTEKGKDVELRCDPISGHTALYWYRQSLGQGLEFLIYFQGNSAPDKSGLPSDRFSAERTGGSVSTLTIQRTQQEDSAVYLCASSPIGQEYSEQYFGPGTRLTVT.

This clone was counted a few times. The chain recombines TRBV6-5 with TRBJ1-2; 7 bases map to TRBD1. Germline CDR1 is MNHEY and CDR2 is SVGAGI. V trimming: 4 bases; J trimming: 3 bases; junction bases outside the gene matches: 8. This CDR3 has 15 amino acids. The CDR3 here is CASSSTGTDYYGYTF. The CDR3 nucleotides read TGTGCCAGCAGTTCCACCGGGACAGATTACTATGGCTACACCTTC.

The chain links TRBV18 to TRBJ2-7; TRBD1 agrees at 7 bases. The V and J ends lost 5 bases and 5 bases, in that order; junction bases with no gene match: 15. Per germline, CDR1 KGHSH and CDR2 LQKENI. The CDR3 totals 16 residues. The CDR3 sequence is CASSARKTGKGDEQYF. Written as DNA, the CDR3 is TGTGCCAGCTCAGCGCGGAAGACAGGGAAAGGGGACGAGCAGTACTTC.

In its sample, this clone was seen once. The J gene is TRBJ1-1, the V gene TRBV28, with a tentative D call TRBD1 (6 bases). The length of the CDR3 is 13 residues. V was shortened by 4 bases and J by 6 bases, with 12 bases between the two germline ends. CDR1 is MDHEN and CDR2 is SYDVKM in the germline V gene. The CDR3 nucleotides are TGTGCCAGCAGTTCAGGGGAGGGCTCTGAAGCTTTCTTT. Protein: CASSSGEGSEAFF.

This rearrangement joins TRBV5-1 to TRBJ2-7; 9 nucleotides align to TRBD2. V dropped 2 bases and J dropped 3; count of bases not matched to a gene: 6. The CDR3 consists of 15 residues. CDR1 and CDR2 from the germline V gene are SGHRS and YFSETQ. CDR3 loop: CASSLASGVDYEQYF. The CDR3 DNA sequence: TGCGCCAGCAGCTTAGCTAGCGGGGTCGACTACGAGCAGTACTTC. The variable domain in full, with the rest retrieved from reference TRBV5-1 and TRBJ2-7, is KAGVTQTPRYLIKTRGQQVTLSCSPISGHRSVSWYQQTPGQGLQFLFEYFSETQRNKGNFPGRFSGRQFSNSRSEMNVSTLELGDSALYLCASSLASGVDYEQYFGPGTRLTVT.

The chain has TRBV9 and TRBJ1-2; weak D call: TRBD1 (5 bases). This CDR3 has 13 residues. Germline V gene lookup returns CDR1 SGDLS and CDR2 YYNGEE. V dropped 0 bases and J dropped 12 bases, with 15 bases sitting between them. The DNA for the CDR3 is TGTGCCAGCAGCGTAGATAACAAGGGGCTTAACACCTTC. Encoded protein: CASSVDNKGLNTF. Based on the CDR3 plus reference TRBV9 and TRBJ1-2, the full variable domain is DSGVTQTPKHLITATGQRVTLRCSPRSGDLSVYWYQQSLDQGLQFLIQYYNGEERAKGNILERFSAQQFPDLHSELNLSSLELGDSALYFCASSVDNKGLNTFGSGTRLTVV.

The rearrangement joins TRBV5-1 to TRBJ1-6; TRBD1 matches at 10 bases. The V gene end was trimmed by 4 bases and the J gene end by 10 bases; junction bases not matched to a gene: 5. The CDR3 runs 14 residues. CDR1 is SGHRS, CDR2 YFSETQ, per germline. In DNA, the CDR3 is TGCGCCAGCAGCCAGACAGGGGGCGAATCACCCCTCCACTTT. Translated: CASSQTGGESPLHF.

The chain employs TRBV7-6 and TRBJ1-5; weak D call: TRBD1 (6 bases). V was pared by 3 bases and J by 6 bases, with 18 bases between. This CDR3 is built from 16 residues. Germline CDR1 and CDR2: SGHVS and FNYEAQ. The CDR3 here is CASSLQNYREPQPQHF. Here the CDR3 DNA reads TGTGCCAGCAGCTTGCAGAATTACAGGGAGCCTCAGCCCCAGCATTTT.

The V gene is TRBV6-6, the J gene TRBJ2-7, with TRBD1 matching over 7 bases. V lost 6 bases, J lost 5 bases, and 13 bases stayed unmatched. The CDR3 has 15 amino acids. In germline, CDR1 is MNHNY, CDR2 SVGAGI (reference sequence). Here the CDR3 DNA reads TGTGCCAGCAGCTGGACAGGCAAATCGAGGGACGAGCAGTACTTC. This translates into CASSWTGKSRDEQYF.

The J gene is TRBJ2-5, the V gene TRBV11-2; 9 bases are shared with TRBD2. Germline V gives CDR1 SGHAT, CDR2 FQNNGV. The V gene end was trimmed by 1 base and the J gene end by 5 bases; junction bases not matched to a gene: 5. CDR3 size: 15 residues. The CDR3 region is CASSLGRGGSETQYF. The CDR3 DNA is TGTGCCAGCAGCTTAGGGCGGGGGGGCTCCGAGACCCAGTACTTC. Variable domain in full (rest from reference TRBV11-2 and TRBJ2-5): EAGVAQSPRYKIIEKRQSVAFWCNPISGHATLYWYQQILGQGPKLLIQFQNNGVVDDSQLPKDRFSAERLKGVDSTLKIQPAKLEDSAVYLCASSLGRGGSETQYFGPGTRLLVL.

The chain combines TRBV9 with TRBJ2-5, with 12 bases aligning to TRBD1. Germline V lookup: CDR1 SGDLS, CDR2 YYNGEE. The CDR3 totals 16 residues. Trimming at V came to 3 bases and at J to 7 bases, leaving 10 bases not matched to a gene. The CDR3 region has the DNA TGTGCCAGCAGCGCATCCGGGACAGGGGGCATTGGGACCCAGTACTTC. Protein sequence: CASSASGTGGIGTQYF.

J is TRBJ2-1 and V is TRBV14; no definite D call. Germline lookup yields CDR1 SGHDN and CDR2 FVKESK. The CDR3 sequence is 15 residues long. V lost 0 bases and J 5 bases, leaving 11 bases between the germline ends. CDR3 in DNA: TGTGCCAGCAGCCAAGAATACTATCCAAACAATGAGCAGTTCTTC. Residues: CASSQEYYPNNEQFF. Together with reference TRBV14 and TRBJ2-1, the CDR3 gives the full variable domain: EAGVTQFPSHSVIEKGQTVTLRCDPISGHDNLYWYRRVMGKEIKFLLHFVKESKQDESGMPNNRFLAERTGGTYSTLKVQPAELEDSGVYFCASSQEYYPNNEQFFGPGTRLTVL.

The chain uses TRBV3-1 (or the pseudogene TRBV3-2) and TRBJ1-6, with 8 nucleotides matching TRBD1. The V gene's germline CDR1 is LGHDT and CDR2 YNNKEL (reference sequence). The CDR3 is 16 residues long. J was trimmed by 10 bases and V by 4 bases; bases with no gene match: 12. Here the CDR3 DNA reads TGTGCCAGCAGCCCACCCTTCGGACAGGGCACGTCACCCCTCCACTTT. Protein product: CASSPPFGQGTSPLHF.

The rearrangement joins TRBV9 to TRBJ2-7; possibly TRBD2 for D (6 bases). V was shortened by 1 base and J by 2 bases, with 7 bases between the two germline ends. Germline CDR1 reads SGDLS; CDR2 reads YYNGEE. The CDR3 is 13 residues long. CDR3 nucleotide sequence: TGTGCCAGCAGCGTATCGGGAGCCTACGAGCAGTACTTC. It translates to CASSVSGAYEQYF.

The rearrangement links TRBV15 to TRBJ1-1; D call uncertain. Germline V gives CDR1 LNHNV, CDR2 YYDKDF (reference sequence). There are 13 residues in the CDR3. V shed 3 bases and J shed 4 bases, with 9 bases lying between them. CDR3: CATSREGFTEAFF. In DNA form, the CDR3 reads TGTGCCACCAGCAGGGAGGGTTTCACTGAAGCTTTCTTT.

The DNA for the CDR3 is TGTGCCAGCAGCCCGGGACACCTTAACTATGGCTACACCTTC. It translates to CASSPGHLNYGYTF. This chain links TRBV5-4 with TRBJ1-2, with TRBD1 as a possible D gene (6 bases). Trimming took 4 bases from V and 1 from J, leaving 11 bases between them. Germline loops: CDR1 SGHNT, CDR2 YYREEE (reference sequence). The CDR3 sequence is 14 residues long.

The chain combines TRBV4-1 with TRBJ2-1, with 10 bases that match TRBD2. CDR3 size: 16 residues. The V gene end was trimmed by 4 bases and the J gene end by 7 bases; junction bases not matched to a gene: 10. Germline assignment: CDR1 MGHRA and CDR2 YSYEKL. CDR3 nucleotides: TGCGCCAGCAGCCCCCCCTTAGCGGGGGGCGGAAATGAGCAGTTCTTC. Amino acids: CASSPPLAGGGNEQFF.

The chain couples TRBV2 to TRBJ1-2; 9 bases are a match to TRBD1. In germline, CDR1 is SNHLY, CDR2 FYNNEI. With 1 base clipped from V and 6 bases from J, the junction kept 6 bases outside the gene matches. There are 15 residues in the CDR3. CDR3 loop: CASSEGGDRANGYTF. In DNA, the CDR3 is TGTGCCAGCAGTGAAGGAGGGGACAGGGCTAATGGCTACACCTTC.

CDR3 nucleotide sequence: TGTGCCATCGATTCATTGGGGGGGGCCGGGGAGCTGTTTTTT. It is translated as CAIDSLGGAGELFF. This rearrangement joins TRBV7-9 to TRBJ2-2; 7 bases map to TRBD2. V was pared by 10 bases and J by 6 bases, with 11 bases of the junction left unmatched. The germline V gene encodes CDR1 SEHNR and CDR2 FQNEAQ (reference sequence). The CDR3 sequence is 14 residues long.

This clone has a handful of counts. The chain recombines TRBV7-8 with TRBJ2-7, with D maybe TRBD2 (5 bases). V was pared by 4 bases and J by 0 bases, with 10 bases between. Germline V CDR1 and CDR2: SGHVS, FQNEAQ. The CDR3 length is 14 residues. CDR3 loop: CASSSGFLSYEQYF. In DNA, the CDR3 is TGTGCCAGCAGCTCGGGATTTCTCTCCTACGAGCAGTACTTC.

The CDR3 loop reads CASSILVGQGLNEQFF. CDR3 nucleotides: TGTGCCAGTAGTATCTTGGTGGGACAGGGTTTAAATGAGCAGTTCTTC. The chain employs TRBV19 and TRBJ2-1, with TRBD1 matching 9 bases. V lost 3 bases and J lost 7; bases outside the gene matches: 10. The V gene's germline CDR1 is LNHDA and CDR2 SQIVND (reference sequence). CDR3 length: 16 residues.

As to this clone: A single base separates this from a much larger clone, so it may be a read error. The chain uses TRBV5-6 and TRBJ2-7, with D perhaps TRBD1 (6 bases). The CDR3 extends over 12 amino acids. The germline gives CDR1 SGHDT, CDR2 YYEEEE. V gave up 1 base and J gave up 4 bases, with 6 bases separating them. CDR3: CASSLQGYEQYF. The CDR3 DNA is TGTGCCAGCAGCTTGCAGGGGTACGAGCAGTACTTC.

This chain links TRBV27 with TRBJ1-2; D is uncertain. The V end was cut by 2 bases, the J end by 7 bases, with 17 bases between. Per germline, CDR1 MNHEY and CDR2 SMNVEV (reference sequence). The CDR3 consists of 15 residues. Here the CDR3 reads CASSLTTAGYPGYTF. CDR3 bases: TGTGCCAGCAGTTTAACCACAGCGGGTTATCCTGGCTACACCTTC.

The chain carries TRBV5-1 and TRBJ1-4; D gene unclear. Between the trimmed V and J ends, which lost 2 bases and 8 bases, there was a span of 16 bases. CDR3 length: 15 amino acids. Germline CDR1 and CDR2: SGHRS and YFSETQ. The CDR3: CASSFSLSSGEKLFF. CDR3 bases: TGCGCCAGCAGCTTCTCCCTTAGCTCGGGGGAAAAACTGTTTTTT.